This entry lists 2 T cell receptor beta chains sequenced from one sample in a study of blood T cell repertoires in COVID-19. Assay used: immunoSEQ multiplex PCR; TCRdb lists only in-frame clones, some missing. This table holds around 140,000 clones, approximately 88% found once. Material for sequencing was peripheral blood. The receptors here all came from a man aged 65 to 85 with acute or convalescent COVID-19.

The chain combines TRBV3-1 (or the pseudogene TRBV3-2) with TRBJ1-6; D unresolved. Germline V gene sequence: CDR1 LGHDT, CDR2 YNNKEL (reference sequence). Trimming removed 2 bases from V and 2 bases from J, with 10 bases in between. The CDR3 length is 16 residues. The DNA of the CDR3 is TGTGCCAGCAGCCAAAACGAGGTAGCCTATAATTCACCCCTCCACTTT. This translates into CASSQNEVAYNSPLHF.

This rearrangement joins TRBV27 to TRBJ2-1, with TRBD1 as a possible D gene (6 bases). This CDR3 spans 15 amino acids. V was trimmed by 4 bases and J by 3 bases, leaving 13 bases between them. Germline V gene data show CDR1 as MNHEY and CDR2 as SMNVEV (reference sequence). The CDR3 sequence: CASSSNREIYNEQFF. CDR3 in DNA: TGTGCCAGCAGTTCGAACAGGGAGATCTACAATGAGCAGTTCTTC.